These T cell receptor beta chains were read from a single sample in a study of T-cell reconstitution after alpha-beta-depleted transplantation in children. Each CDR3 protein is one row after TCRdb ran MiXCR on the PCR reads. This table holds 90,000 to 100,000 distinct CDR3 sequences, 20% to 30% found once. The material was PBMCs, obtained before TCRalphabeta/CD19-depleted stem cell transplant. These receptors all stem from a boy under 10 years old with acute lymphoblastic leukemia, due to receive a stem cell transplant. CDR3s include the opening cysteine and the closing phenylalanine or tryptophan. Each record gives: CDR3 DNA, CDR3 protein, clone size, V gene, D gene, J gene. D genes are given only for firm matches. The size entry is marked missing in some rows and otherwise reads once, few, many or a size class.

TGCAGTGTGGGTAGCGGGAGTCGCAATGAGCAGTTCTTC CSVGSGSRNEQFF many TRBV20-1 TRBD2 TRBJ2-1
TGTGCCAGCAGCCAAGCCATTGGCGGGGAGCTGTTTTTT CASSQAIGGELFF few TRBV14 NA TRBJ2-2
TGTGCCAGCAGCCCCACCGGACTAGCGGGCCCGATGCAAGAGACCCAGTACTTC CASSPTGLAGPMQETQYF many TRBV3-1 TRBD2 TRBJ2-5
TGCAGTGCTCGGGACGGTAGCAATCAGCCCCAGCATTTT CSARDGSNQPQHF NA TRBV20-1 NA TRBJ1-5
TGTGCCAGCAGCCCGGTCGCTAGCGGAGGGCAAGAGACCCAGTACTTC CASSPVASGGQETQYF many TRBV9 TRBD2 TRBJ2-5
TGTGCCAGCAGCCAATATGTCGGACTAGCGGCCACAGATACGCAGTATTTT CASSQYVGLAATDTQYF NA TRBV14 TRBD2 TRBJ2-3
TGTGGTAGCGGAGGGAAAATCTCCTACAATGAGCAGTTCTTC CGSGGKISYNEQFF NA TRBV15 NA TRBJ2-1
TGTGCCAGCAGCTTCCAGGGCCAAGGCCAGCCCCAGCATTTT CASSFQGQGQPQHF many TRBV5-5 NA TRBJ1-5
TGTGCCAGCAGTTCTCAGGAATACAATGAGCAGTTCTTC CASSSQEYNEQFF NA TRBV5-4 NA TRBJ2-1
TGCAGTGCCTACCTCCAGGCCAACAATGAGCAGTTCTTC CSAYLQANNEQFF once TRBV20-1 NA TRBJ2-1
TGCGCCAGCGCTTCCGGGACAACCTACGAGCAGTACTTC CASASGTTYEQYF NA TRBV5-1 NA TRBJ2-7
TGTGCCAGCAGTTTTCCCGTCACTGAAGCTTTCTTT CASSFPVTEAFF NA TRBV28 NA TRBJ1-1
TGTGCCACCAGCACCCGAGAGGGGGGAGACGCGGAGACCCAGTACTTC CATSTREGGDAETQYF few TRBV15 NA TRBJ2-5
TGTGCCATCAGTGAGGTTTCCAGTCGGGGCTACGAGCAGTACTTC CAISEVSSRGYEQYF NA TRBV10-3 NA TRBJ2-7
TGTGCCAGCAAGGGACTAGCGCCCCAAGAGACCCAGTACTTC CASKGLAPQETQYF NA TRBV6-2/TRBV6-3 TRBD2 TRBJ2-5
TGTGCCAGCAGCTTGGACTTTGGGTTGGGGCTCCAAGAGACCCAGTACTTC CASSLDFGLGLQETQYF many TRBV5-5 NA TRBJ2-5
TGTGCCATCAGTGAGTCTAAGGCAGGGGTGAACACTGAAGCTTTCTTT CAISESKAGVNTEAFF few TRBV10-3 NA TRBJ1-1
TGTGCCAGCAGTTTAACCGGGGGATACACTGAAGCTTTCTTT CASSLTGGYTEAFF few TRBV12-3/TRBV12-4 NA TRBJ1-1
TGTGCCAGCAGCGCGTCCAACAGGGAGACCCAGTACTTC CASSASNRETQYF few TRBV7-2 NA TRBJ2-5
TGTGCCAGCAGTCCTCCGGGACAGTCCAATGAGCAGTTCTTC CASSPPGQSNEQFF few TRBV27 TRBD1 TRBJ2-1
TGTGCCAGCAGTTTAGCTAGCGCTCAATCCTACGAGCAGTACTTC CASSLASAQSYEQYF few TRBV27 NA TRBJ2-7
TGTGCCAGCAGCGCCTATGGTGGACCCCTGGGTGAGCAGTTCTTC CASSAYGGPLGEQFF many TRBV7-6 NA TRBJ2-1
TGCAGTGCCGACCAGCTGAGGCAGTACTTC CSADQLRQYF NA TRBV20-1 NA TRBJ2-7
TGCAGCGTTAGATCTAGCGGAGGGGCTTTGAGTGAGCAGTTCTTC CSVRSSGGALSEQFF few TRBV29-1 TRBD2 TRBJ2-1
TGTGCCAGCAGTACTAAAGACCTGGACAGGGCAAGTACCGGGGAGCTGTTTTTT CASSTKDLDRASTGELFF NA TRBV28 TRBD1 TRBJ2-2
TGTGCCAGCAGTGCTTTCGGACAGGGGGCGTACAATGAGCAGTTCTTC CASSAFGQGAYNEQFF NA TRBV6-1 TRBD1 TRBJ2-1
TGTGCCAGCAGCCCCGGTAGCGGGAAGAGCACAGATACGCAGTATTTT CASSPGSGKSTDTQYF few TRBV3-1 TRBD2 TRBJ2-3
TGTGCCAGCAGTCCTTACTCCTCGTTCAGTTCCTACGAGCAGTACTTC CASSPYSSFSSYEQYF many TRBV6-1 NA TRBJ2-7
TGTGCCAGCAGCCCGGACCGAGTAGGGGGCACTGAAGCTTTCTTT CASSPDRVGGTEAFF NA TRBV11-2 NA TRBJ1-1
TGCGGGGCGGGGACAGGGGATGAGCAGTTCTTC CGAGTGDEQFF few TRBV20-1 TRBD1 TRBJ2-1
TGTGCCAGCGATGAAAAGGCCGCAAGCGGGATAGGTAGGAATGAGCAGTTCTTC CASDEKAASGIGRNEQFF NA TRBV6-2/TRBV6-3 TRBD2 TRBJ2-1
TGTGCCAGCAGCCCGGCTAGCGGAGACCAAGAGACCCAGTACTTC CASSPASGDQETQYF NA TRBV4-2 TRBD2 TRBJ2-5
TGTGCCAGCAGGCCACCGGGACAGGAAGAGACCCAGTACTTC CASRPPGQEETQYF NA TRBV27 TRBD1 TRBJ2-5
TGCAGTGCTAGAGATTCTAGCCGAAACCACAATGAGCAGTTCTTC CSARDSSRNHNEQFF few TRBV20-1 NA TRBJ2-1
TGTGCCAGCAGTTTGGGGCAGGGGGCTCACGAGCAGTACTTC CASSLGQGAHEQYF NA TRBV28 TRBD1 TRBJ2-7
TGTGCCAGCAGTCCCCCACATCGGCAGCAGTACTTC CASSPPHRQQYF NA TRBV28 NA TRBJ2-7
TGCAGTGCTAGCCCCGGGACAGGTCCCTACGAGCAGTACTTC CSASPGTGPYEQYF NA TRBV20-1 TRBD1 TRBJ2-7
TGTGCCAGCAGCTTGTGGTTGTCCGAGCAGTACTTC CASSLWLSEQYF many TRBV5-5 NA TRBJ2-7
TGTGCCAGCAGCCCTAAGGGACGGTCCTACGAGCAGTACTTC CASSPKGRSYEQYF NA TRBV13 NA TRBJ2-7
TGTGCCACCAGCAGAGATCCGGGCGAGGAGACCCAGTACTTC CATSRDPGEETQYF NA TRBV15 NA TRBJ2-5
TGCGCCAGCAGCCAAACCCGGGACAGCGGCTACGAGCAGTACTTC CASSQTRDSGYEQYF NA TRBV4-3 TRBD1 TRBJ2-7
TGCAGCGTTGGGACTAGCTTATACAATGAGCAGTTCTTC CSVGTSLYNEQFF NA TRBV29-1 TRBD2 TRBJ2-1
TGCAGTGCTAGAGCTAATATGGGCAATCAGCCCCAGCATTTT CSARANMGNQPQHF once TRBV20-1 NA TRBJ1-5
TGCAGTGCTAGAGGAGGGGGACTCGCTGAAGCTTTCTTT CSARGGGLAEAFF many TRBV20-1 NA TRBJ1-1
TGTGCCAGCGGTAGCGGAGGAAGTTCCAACAATGAGCAGTTCTTC CASGSGGSSNNEQFF few TRBV28 NA TRBJ2-1
TGTGCCAGCAGCTTCACTAGCGGACGGGATGAGCAGTTCTTC CASSFTSGRDEQFF NA TRBV3-1 TRBD2 TRBJ2-1
TGTGCCATCAGTGAGAAACGACTAGCGGAGGCCTCCTACGAGCAGTACTTC CAISEKRLAEASYEQYF NA TRBV10-3 TRBD2 TRBJ2-7
TGTGCCAGCAGCGATGGGACAGGGAAAGAGACCCAGTACTTC CASSDGTGKETQYF NA TRBV7-6 TRBD1 TRBJ2-5
TGTGCCAGCAACAGGGCCCCTGAGAACACTGAAGCTTTCTTT CASNRAPENTEAFF NA TRBV12-3/TRBV12-4 NA TRBJ1-1
TGCAGTGCGCAGGTCAAGGGGCAAGAGACCCAGTACTTC CSAQVKGQETQYF NA TRBV20-1 NA TRBJ2-5
TGTGCCAGCAGCTGGGGTATGAGACAGGGAAGAAACACCATATATTTT CASSWGMRQGRNTIYF few TRBV5-6 TRBD1 TRBJ1-3
TGTGCCAGCAGCGACTCGGGGTTGACCGGGGAGCTGTTTTTT CASSDSGLTGELFF NA TRBV7-3 NA TRBJ2-2
TGTGCCAGCAGCGCCATGGGAAGCGGAGGGTACAATGAGCAGTTCTTC CASSAMGSGGYNEQFF NA TRBV14 NA TRBJ2-1
TGCGCCAGCATGCCCCAGGGACGACCCGGGGAGCTGTTTTTT CASMPQGRPGELFF NA TRBV5-1 NA TRBJ2-2
TGTGCCTGGAGGAGCGTTCATTTATACACCCAAGAGACCCAGTACTTC CAWRSVHLYTQETQYF NA TRBV30 NA TRBJ2-5